The 14 T cell receptor beta chains in this list originate from one sample, sequenced in a study of cytomegalovirus exposure and HLA in healthy donors. PCR employed 60 Vbeta and 13 Jbeta primers. Some clones are missing from TCRdb's copy, which holds only in-frame ones; the method was immunoSEQ multiplex PCR. The sample table includes 200,000 or so clones. The sample comprised PBMCs. These receptors came from a boy aged 5-17 years in good health and CMV-seronegative.

Concerning this clone: One end of the junction does not line up with germline, which may come from a read error. The chain recombines TRBV9 with TRBJ1-1; TRBD1 might be the D (6 bases). Germline CDR1 and CDR2: SGDLS and YYNGEE. The CDR3 length is 16 residues. The CDR3, as DNA: TGTGTCAGCAGCCCCCGGACAGAGGTTATGAACACTGAAGCTTTCTTT. Amino acid sequence: CVSSPRTEVMNTEAFF.

V gene TRBV13 combines with J gene TRBJ2-1; D remains ambiguous. With 2 bases removed from V and 7 bases from J, the gap between germline ends came to 18 bases. This CDR3 spans 16 amino acids. Germline V gives CDR1 PRHDT, CDR2 FYEKMQ (reference sequence). The CDR3: CASSLKVYLGHNEQFF. CDR3 nucleotides: TGTGCCAGCAGCTTAAAAGTTTATTTGGGCCATAATGAGCAGTTCTTC.

V gene TRBV7-2 combines with J gene TRBJ2-6; tentative D call: TRBD2 (6 bases). The V end was cut by 1 base, the J end by 4 bases, with 11 bases between. The CDR3 extends over 16 amino acids. Germline V gene data show CDR1 as SGHTA and CDR2 as FQGNSA. This CDR3 reads CASSLGEASGANVLTF. In nucleotides, the CDR3 is TGTGCCAGCAGCTTAGGGGAGGCTTCCGGGGCCAACGTCCTGACTTTC.

J is TRBJ2-3 and V is TRBV7-9, with TRBD2 matching over 14 bases. Trimming took 5 bases from V and 5 from J; bases not matched to a gene: 9. The CDR3 totals 17 residues. Germline V CDR1 and CDR2: SEHNR, FQNEAQ (reference sequence). The chain's CDR3 is CASSRSTSGGAGDTQYF. The CDR3 DNA reads TGTGCCAGCAGCCGCTCGACTAGCGGGGGGGCAGGAGATACGCAGTATTTT.

The V call is TRBV27, the J call TRBJ2-1; TRBD2 might be the D (6 bases). Trimming removed 4 bases from V and 5 bases from J, with 9 bases in between. CDR3 length: 13 residues. Germline assignment: CDR1 MNHEY and CDR2 SMNVEV (reference sequence). The CDR3 reads CASSSGLNNEQFF. CDR3 nucleotides: TGTGCCAGCAGTTCGGGACTGAACAATGAGCAGTTCTTC.

The J gene is TRBJ1-1, the V gene TRBV5-1; 7 bases match TRBD1. This CDR3 has 17 residues. The V gene's germline CDR1 is SGHRS and CDR2 YFSETQ. The V segment lost 0 bases and the J segment 1 base; nucleotides outside the gene matches: 9. The CDR3 DNA reads as TGCGCCAGCAGCTTGGTATTTAGGGGGCGGACGAACACTGAAGCTTTCTTT. This codes for CASSLVFRGRTNTEAFF.

The chain uses TRBV5-4 and TRBJ2-2; 8 bases are a match to TRBD1. The CDR3 covers 15 residues. The V segment lost 0 bases and the J segment 6 bases; nucleotides outside the gene matches: 4. CDR1 and CDR2 (germline): SGHNT, YYREEE (reference sequence). This CDR3 is CASSLETGVPGELFF. CDR3 sequence (DNA): TGTGCCAGCAGCTTGGAGACAGGGGTACCCGGGGAGCTGTTTTTT.

Of note for this clone: Distinct nucleotide sequences in the sample also encode this CDR3. This rearrangement joins TRBV5-1 to TRBJ1-1; 7 bases align to TRBD1. V lost 2 bases and J lost 2; bases outside the gene matches: 3. Germline values: CDR1 SGHRS, CDR2 YFSETQ. This CDR3 contains 14 residues. This chain's CDR3 is CASSFRTGNTEAFF. The CDR3 nucleotides read TGCGCCAGCAGCTTTCGGACAGGTAACACTGAAGCTTTCTTT.

The chain employs TRBV10-3 and TRBJ2-3, with 10 bases fitting TRBD1. Trimming removed 4 bases from V and 5 bases from J; junction bases left unmatched: 3. The germline CDR1 and CDR2 sequences are ENHRY and SYGVKD. The CDR3 loop spans 14 amino acids. The DNA of the CDR3 is TGTGCCATCAGTGGGACAGGGGGAAGAGATACGCAGTATTTT. Translation: CAISGTGGRDTQYF.

This chain links TRBV11-2 with TRBJ2-7; a possible D gene is TRBD1 (7 bases). CDR3 size: 15 residues. Germline V lookup: CDR1 SGHAT, CDR2 FQNNGV. V lost 1 base and J lost 5, with 15 bases in between. CDR3 nucleotides: TGTGCCAGCAGCTTAGGTTTCTCAGGGGGGCACGAGCAGTACTTC. As protein: CASSLGFSGGHEQYF.

The chain combines TRBV29-1 with TRBJ2-7, with 10 bases lining up with TRBD2. This CDR3 contains 11 residues. The germline CDR1 and CDR2 sequences are SQVTM and ANQGSEA. Trimming cost V 6 bases and J 8 bases; bases outside gene matches: 4. The CDR3 DNA reads TGCAGCGTAGCGGGGGGGCCGCAGCAGTACTTC. Amino acid sequence: CSVAGGPQQYF.

The chain has TRBV7-9 and TRBJ2-7; D call uncertain. CDR1 SEHNR and CDR2 FQNEAQ come from the germline V gene (reference sequence). Deletions cut 1 base from V and 3 bases from J, with 13 bases between. The CDR3 is 15 residues long. CDR3 nucleotide sequence: TGTGCCAGCAGCTTAGAGGAAGTGTGGAGCTACGAGCAGTACTTC. This translates into CASSLEEVWSYEQYF.

V is TRBV30 and J is TRBJ1-4; the match to TRBD1 covers 7 bases. The germline gives CDR1 GTSNPN, CDR2 SVGIG (reference sequence). This CDR3 spans 14 amino acids. J was trimmed by 7 bases and V by 3 bases; bases with no gene match: 8. CDR3 sequence (DNA): TGTGCCTGGAGATCACAGGGGTTTGTTGAAAAACTGTTTTTT. This sequence encodes CAWRSQGFVEKLFF. Variable domain in full (rest from reference TRBV30 and TRBJ1-4): SQTIHQWPATLVQPVGSPLSLECTVEGTSNPNLYWYRQAAGRGLQLLFYSVGIGQISSEVPQNLSASRPQDRQFILSSKKLLLSDSGFYLCAWRSQGFVEKLFFGSGTQLSVL.

The gene calls are TRBV6-1 and TRBJ2-5; tentative D call: TRBD2 (5 bases). CDR3 length: 13 residues. The germline gives CDR1 MNHNS, CDR2 SASEGT. The V end lost 6 bases, the J end lost 2 bases, and 10 bases lay between the germline ends. CDR3 in DNA: TGTGCCAGCAGGAGGAGCGGTCAAGAGACCCAGTACTTC. Protein sequence: CASRRSGQETQYF.